These 2 T cell receptor beta chains came from one sample sequenced in a study of CD8+CD57+ T cells in acquired aplastic anemia. The sequenced patients had an expansion of CD8+CD57+ cells seen by flow cytometry. For CDR3 and TCR beta VDJ profiling, genomic DNA was the template used. TCRdb re-called the reads with MiXCR, one entry per CDR3 protein. The profile shows around 120,000 distinct CDR3 sequences, almost 40% of them singletons. Sequencing was done on a sample of sorted CD4+, CD8+, or CD8+CD57+ T cells (not recorded which) from PBMCs. The receptors stem from a human donor with aplastic anemia.

This clonotype appeared many times. This sequence joins TRBV12-3 or TRBV12-4 and TRBJ1-3; D gene uncertain. V was clipped by 1 base and J by 0 bases, with 1 base between them. This CDR3 region has 13 residues. The CDR3 nucleotides read TGTGCCAGCAGTTTAGTCTCTGGAAACACCATATATTTT. Protein product: CASSLVSGNTIYF.

As for this clonotype: A much larger clone sits a single nucleotide away, making a read error possible. The chain has TRBV12-3 or TRBV12-4 and TRBJ1-5; TRBD1 matches 10 bases. This CDR3 region has 18 residues. The CDR3 DNA sequence: TGTGCCAGCGGTTTTGGGACAGGGGTTGAGAAGGGCAATCAGCCCCAGCATTTT. Translated: CASGFGTGVEKGNQPQHF.